Listed below are T cell receptor beta chains from one sample, sequenced in a study of cytomegalovirus exposure and HLA in healthy donors. Produced via immunoSEQ multiplex PCR; TCRdb's table is partial and in-frame only. Here the sample spans about 67,000 clones, around 89% being singletons. Material for sequencing was PBMCs. Receptor source: a woman aged 30 to 39 in good health and CMV-seropositive. Each CDR3 is given with its conserved first and last residue. The D gene is left open where the match is weak. Only part of the rows carry a size: once, few, many, or a class if the clone is expanded.

D: -; J: TRBJ1-1; length: 15; size: -; V: TRBV4-1; CDR3: CASSQALQVDTEAFF
D: TRBD2; J: TRBJ2-7; length: 20; size: -; V: TRBV5-8; CDR3: CASSLVGFAATSGRTYEQYF
D: TRBD1; J: TRBJ1-5; length: 15; size: -; V: TRBV2; CDR3: CASTPGTGSNQPQHF
D: -; J: TRBJ1-1; length: 13; size: -; V: TRBV5-8; CDR3: CASSLAFSTEAFF
D: TRBD2; J: TRBJ2-1; length: 14; size: -; V: TRBV15; CDR3: CATSRPSGYNEQFF
D: -; J: TRBJ1-2; length: 14; size: -; V: TRBV15; CDR3: CATSMLRGTYGYTF
D: -; J: TRBJ1-1; length: 13; size: -; V: TRBV7-3; CDR3: CASSFSRDTEAFF
D: TRBD2; J: TRBJ2-3; length: 16; size: -; V: TRBV6-1; CDR3: CASSELAGVLADTQYF
D: -; J: TRBJ2-7; length: 15; size: few; V: TRBV11-1; CDR3: CASSDPRASPIVQYF
D: -; J: TRBJ2-6; length: 17; size: -; V: TRBV10-1; CDR3: CASKLGPASSGANVLTF
D: TRBD1; J: TRBJ2-1; length: 15; size: -; V: TRBV27; CDR3: CASRPGTGAYNEQFF
D: -; J: TRBJ2-2; length: 15; size: -; V: TRBV6-6; CDR3: CASSLQGRLNGELFF
D: TRBD2; J: TRBJ2-2; length: 16; size: -; V: TRBV27; CDR3: CASSFSGLGVGGELFF
D: -; J: TRBJ1-1; length: 13; size: few; V: TRBV7-5; CDR3: CVRSPDRNTEAFF
D: TRBD2; J: TRBJ2-1; length: 15; size: -; V: TRBV7-3; CDR3: CASSFLASGYNEQFF
D: -; J: TRBJ1-3; length: 13; size: -; V: TRBV29-1; CDR3: CGGAANSGNTIYF
D: -; J: TRBJ1-1; length: 13; size: -; V: TRBV18; CDR3: CASSLQGYTEAFF
D: TRBD2; J: -; length: 15; size: -; V: TRBV27; CDR3: CASSLTSGRLYEQYF
D: TRBD1; J: TRBJ2-5; length: 15; size: -; V: TRBV7-2; CDR3: CASSLTRGPEETQYF
D: -; J: TRBJ1-4; length: 15; size: -; V: TRBV19; CDR3: CASRETGTRSEKLFF
D: TRBD2; J: TRBJ2-1; length: 19; size: -; V: TRBV5-1; CDR3: CASSSPGLAGESSYNEQFF
D: -; J: TRBJ2-7; length: 12; size: -; V: TRBV29-1; CDR3: CSAQTFDYEQYF
D: -; J: TRBJ1-3; length: 14; size: -; V: TRBV13; CDR3: CASSTRTAGNTIYF
D: TRBD2; J: TRBJ2-7; length: 16; size: -; V: TRBV7-2; CDR3: CASSLGSGGSSYEQYF
D: TRBD2; J: TRBJ2-1; length: 14; size: -; V: TRBV18; CDR3: CASSPPSSGRAQFF
D: -; J: TRBJ2-7; length: 12; size: once; V: TRBV28; CDR3: CASRSTRMRQYF
D: -; J: TRBJ1-1; length: 15; size: -; V: TRBV10-3; CDR3: CAISESNQGNPEAFF
D: TRBD1; J: TRBJ1-2; length: 14; size: -; V: TRBV15; CDR3: CATSRVGTGEGYTF
D: TRBD2; J: TRBJ2-2; length: 16; size: -; V: TRBV5-4; CDR3: CASTPRSGSSSGELFF
D: TRBD1; J: TRBJ2-7; length: 11; size: few; V: TRBV25-1; CDR3: CASIDRGEQYF
D: -; J: TRBJ1-2; length: 15; size: -; V: TRBV7-5; CDR3: CARSPIQGARRGYTF
D: -; J: TRBJ2-2; length: 13; size: once; V: TRBV28; CDR3: CATPSPNTGELFF
D: -; J: TRBJ2-3; length: 14; size: -; V: TRBV4-1; CDR3: CASSQQRAADTQYF
D: TRBD1; J: TRBJ2-6; length: 17; size: -; V: TRBV27; CDR3: CASSRPTGGVWANVLTF
D: TRBD2; J: TRBJ2-7; length: 15; size: -; V: TRBV6-1; CDR3: CASRASGSLSYEQYF
D: -; J: TRBJ1-2; length: 10; size: -; V: TRBV28; CDR3: CASGLYGYTF
D: -; J: TRBJ2-1; length: 16; size: -; V: TRBV27; CDR3: CASSPFTGGIYNEQFF
D: TRBD1; J: TRBJ2-5; length: 15; size: -; V: TRBV27; CDR3: CASSLGTVGLETQYF
D: -; J: TRBJ1-2; length: 14; size: -; V: TRBV27; CDR3: CASSLGGRNYGYTF
D: -; J: TRBJ1-2; length: 13; size: -; V: TRBV6-5; CDR3: CASRTGLNYGYTF
D: TRBD2; J: TRBJ2-7; length: 15; size: -; V: TRBV4-1; CDR3: CASSQDVAGGYEQYF
D: TRBD2; J: TRBJ2-1; length: 15; size: -; V: TRBV11-2; CDR3: CASSLLAGLSGEQFF
D: TRBD2; J: TRBJ2-3; length: 17; size: -; V: TRBV7-2; CDR3: CASSLRAGTSGRYPLGF
D: TRBD2; J: TRBJ2-3; length: 19; size: -; V: TRBV23-1; CDR3: CASSQGPRTSGRGPDTQYF
D: -; J: TRBJ2-7; length: 14; size: -; V: TRBV30; CDR3: CAWSSRSGGYEQYF
D: TRBD1; J: TRBJ2-7; length: 15; size: -; V: TRBV5-1; CDR3: CASSFGGTGNYEQYF
D: TRBD1; J: TRBJ2-7; length: 14; size: -; V: TRBV5-1; CDR3: CASSLIQGNYEQYF
D: -; J: TRBJ2-2; length: 15; size: -; V: TRBV7-9; CDR3: CASSLVAVATGELFF
D: -; J: -; length: 11; size: -; V: TRBV5-4; CDR3: CASSQGYEQYF
D: TRBD1; J: TRBJ2-7; length: 14; size: -; V: TRBV10-1; CDR3: CASSNGQGINEQYF
D: TRBD2; J: -; length: 15; size: -; V: TRBV9; CDR3: CASSAGLAGTYEQYF
D: -; J: TRBJ2-3; length: 13; size: -; V: TRBV30; CDR3: CAWSWAGADTQYF
D: -; J: -; length: 11; size: -; V: TRBV10-2; CDR3: CASRSTYEQYF